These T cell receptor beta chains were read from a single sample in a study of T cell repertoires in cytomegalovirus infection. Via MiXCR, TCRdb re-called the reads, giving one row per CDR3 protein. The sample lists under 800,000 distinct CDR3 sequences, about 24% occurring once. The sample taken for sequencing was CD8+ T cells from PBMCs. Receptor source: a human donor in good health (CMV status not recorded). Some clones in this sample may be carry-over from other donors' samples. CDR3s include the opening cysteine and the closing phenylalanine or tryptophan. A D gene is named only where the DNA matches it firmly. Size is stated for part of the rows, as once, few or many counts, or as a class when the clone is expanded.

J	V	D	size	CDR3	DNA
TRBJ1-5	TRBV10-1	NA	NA	CASSDSRDPCNQPQHF	TGCGCCAGCAGTGATTCCAGGGACCCGTGCAATCAGCCCCAGCATTTT
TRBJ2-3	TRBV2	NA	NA	CASSSNTGFTATQYF	TGTGCCAGCAGTTCCAACACAGGCTTCACAGCTACGCAGTATTTT
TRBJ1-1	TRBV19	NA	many	CASSSIEAFF	TGTGCCAGTTCTTCCATCGAAGCTTTCTTT
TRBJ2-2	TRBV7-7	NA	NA	CASSLQPGVSDTGELFF	TGTGCTAGCAGCTTGCAGCCTGGGGTTTCGGACACCGGGGAGCTGTTTTTT
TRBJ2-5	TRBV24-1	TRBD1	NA	CATRGTGGEQETQYF	TGTGCCACCCGAGGGACAGGAGGGGAACAAGAGACCCAGTACTTC
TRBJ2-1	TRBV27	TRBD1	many	CASSSPSGQGDGNEQFF	TGTGCCAGCAGTTCGCCTTCGGGACAGGGGGATGGCAATGAGCAGTTCTTC
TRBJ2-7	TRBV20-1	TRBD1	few	CSARGDRDYEQYF	TGCAGTGCTAGGGGGGACAGAGACTACGAGCAGTACTTC
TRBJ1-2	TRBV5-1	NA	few	CASSSPLGYTF	TGCGCCAGCAGCTCCCCACTCGGCTACACCTTC
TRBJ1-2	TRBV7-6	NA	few	CASSLGPGGWYGYTF	TGTGCCAGCAGCTTAGGGCCAGGCGGATGGTATGGCTACACCTTC
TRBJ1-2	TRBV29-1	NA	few	CSVESRDGYTF	TGCAGCGTTGAGTCCAGGGATGGCTACACCTTC
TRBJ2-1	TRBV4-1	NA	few	CASSQIAASSYNEQFF	TGCGCCAGCAGCCAGATTGCCGCGAGCTCCTACAATGAGCAGTTCTTC
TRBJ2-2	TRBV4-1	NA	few	CASSHPRKRNTGELFF	TGCGCCAGCAGCCATCCCAGGAAACGAAACACCGGGGAGCTGTTTTTT
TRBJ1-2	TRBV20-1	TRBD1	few	CSARRTGQGENYGYTF	TGCAGTGCTAGGCGAACGGGACAGGGTGAGAACTATGGCTACACCTTC
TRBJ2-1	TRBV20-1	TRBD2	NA	CSATQAGLFNNEQFF	TGCAGTGCTACACAAGCGGGACTCTTCAACAATGAGCAGTTCTTC
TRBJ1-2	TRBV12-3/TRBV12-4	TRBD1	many	CASTLLPGQGHGYTF	TGTGCCAGCACCCTCTTGCCGGGACAGGGTCATGGCTACACCTTC
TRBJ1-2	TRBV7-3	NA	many	CASSLSGGSATSYGYTF	TGTGCCAGCAGCTTATCGGGCGGATCAGCAACTTCCTATGGCTACACCTTC
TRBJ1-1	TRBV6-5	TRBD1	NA	CASSWDRGMLDTEAFF	TGTGCCAGCAGCTGGGACAGGGGGATGTTGGACACTGAAGCTTTCTTT
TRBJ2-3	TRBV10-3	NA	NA	CAISESWDTRKNTDTQYF	TGTGCCATCAGTGAGTCCTGGGACACAAGAAAGAACACAGATACGCAGTATTTT
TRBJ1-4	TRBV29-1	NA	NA	CSVADREDEKLFF	TGCAGCGTTGCTGACAGAGAGGATGAAAAACTGTTTTTT
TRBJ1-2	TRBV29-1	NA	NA	CSVEDRLRGTSDKANYGYTF	TGCAGCGTTGAAGATCGTCTCAGGGGAACCTCCGACAAAGCTAACTATGGCTACACCTTC
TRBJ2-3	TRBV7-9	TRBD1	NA	CASSSPQGVEDTQYF	TGTGCCAGCAGCTCCCCTCAGGGGGTCGAAGATACGCAGTATTTT
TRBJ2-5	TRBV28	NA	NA	CATSRLWETQYF	TGTGCCACCAGTCGATTGTGGGAGACCCAGTACTTC
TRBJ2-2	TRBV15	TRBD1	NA	CATSRLHRGSGELFF	TGTGCCACCAGCAGACTTCACAGGGGATCCGGGGAGCTGTTTTTT
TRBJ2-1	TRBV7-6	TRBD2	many	CASSKTGGRGEQFF	TGTGCCAGCAGTAAAACGGGGGGGCGAGGTGAGCAGTTCTTC
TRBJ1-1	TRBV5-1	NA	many	CASSPAGGTEAFF	TGCGCCAGCAGCCCAGCTGGAGGGACTGAAGCTTTCTTT
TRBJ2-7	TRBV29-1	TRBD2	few	CSAATSGGPYEQYF	TGCAGCGCAGCTACTAGCGGGGGACCCTACGAGCAGTACTTC
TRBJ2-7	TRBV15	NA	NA	CATSQEGEQYF	TGTGCCACCAGCCAAGAAGGGGAGCAGTACTTC
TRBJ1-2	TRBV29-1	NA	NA	CSVEGPFEPGTNYGYTF	TGCAGCGTTGAGGGTCCGTTTGAGCCCGGGACTAACTATGGCTACACCTTC
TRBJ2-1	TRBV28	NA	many	CASRWDSSSSYNEQFF	TGTGCCAGCAGATGGGACTCCTCCAGCTCCTACAATGAGCAGTTCTTC
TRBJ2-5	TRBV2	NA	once	CASSEEGRRGPPQETQYF	TGTGCCAGCAGTGAAGAAGGGAGGCGGGGGCCCCCCCAAGAGACCCAGTACTTC
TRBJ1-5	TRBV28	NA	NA	CASSFLQGQPQHF	TGTGCCAGCAGTTTTTTACAGGGACAGCCCCAGCATTTT
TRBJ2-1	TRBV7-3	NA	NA	CASSSVGQSSYNEQFF	TGTGCCAGCAGTTCCGTAGGACAGAGCTCCTACAATGAGCAGTTCTTC
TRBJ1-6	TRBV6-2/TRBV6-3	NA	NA	CASSPSEAYSYNSPLHF	TGTGCCAGCAGTCCCTCTGAGGCCTACTCCTATAATTCACCCCTCCACTTT
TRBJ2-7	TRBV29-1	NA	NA	CSVEGTPSSYEQYF	TGCAGCGTTGAAGGTACTCCGAGCTCCTACGAGCAGTACTTC
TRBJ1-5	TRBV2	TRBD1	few	CASSGTGTGGTYSNQPQHF	TGTGCCAGCAGTGGAACCGGGACAGGGGGGACGTATAGCAATCAGCCCCAGCATTTT
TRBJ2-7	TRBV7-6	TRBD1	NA	CASSDNRGLHEQYF	TGTGCCAGCAGCGACAACAGGGGGCTTCACGAGCAGTACTTC
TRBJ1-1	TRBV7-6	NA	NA	CASSLAPQTEAFF	TGTGCCAGCAGCTTAGCGCCGCAGACTGAAGCTTTCTTT
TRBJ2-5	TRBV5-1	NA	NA	CASSLGDGFQETQYF	TGCGCCAGCAGCTTGGGAGACGGGTTCCAAGAGACCCAGTACTTC
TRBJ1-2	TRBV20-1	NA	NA	CSARSSGTPTNYGYTF	TGCAGTGCTAGATCCTCCGGGACACCCACTAACTATGGCTACACCTTC
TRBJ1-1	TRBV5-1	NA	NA	CASSLVGSQNTEAFF	TGCGCCAGCAGCTTGGTGGGAAGTCAGAACACTGAAGCTTTCTTT
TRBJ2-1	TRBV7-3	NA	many	CASSRSDSQNEQFF	TGTGCCAGCAGCCGAAGTGACTCCCAGAATGAGCAGTTCTTC
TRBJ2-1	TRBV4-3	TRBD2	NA	CAGSQALGLAGGQDEQFF	TGCGCCGGCAGCCAAGCGTTGGGGCTAGCGGGGGGCCAGGATGAGCAGTTCTTC
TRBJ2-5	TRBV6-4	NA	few	CATSTGRAQTQYF	TGTGCCACTTCGACCGGCCGCGCACAGACCCAGTACTTC